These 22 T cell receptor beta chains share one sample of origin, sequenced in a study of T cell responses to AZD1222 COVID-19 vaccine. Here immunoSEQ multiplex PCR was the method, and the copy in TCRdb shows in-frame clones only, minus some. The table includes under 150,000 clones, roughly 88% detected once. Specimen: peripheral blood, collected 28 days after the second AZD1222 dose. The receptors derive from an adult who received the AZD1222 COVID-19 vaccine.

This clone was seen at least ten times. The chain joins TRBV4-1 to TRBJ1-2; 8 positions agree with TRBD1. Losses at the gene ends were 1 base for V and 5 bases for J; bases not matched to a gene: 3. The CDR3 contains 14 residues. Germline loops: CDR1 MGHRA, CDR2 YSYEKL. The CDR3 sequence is CASSQGTGSYGYTF. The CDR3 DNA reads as TGCGCCAGCAGCCAAGGGACAGGGAGTTATGGCTACACCTTC.

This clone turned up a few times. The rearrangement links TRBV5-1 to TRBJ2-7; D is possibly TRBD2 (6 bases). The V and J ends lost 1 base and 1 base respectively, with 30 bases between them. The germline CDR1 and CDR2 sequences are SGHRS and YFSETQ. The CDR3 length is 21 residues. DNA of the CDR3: TGCGCCAGCAGCTTGATGGGCCCCAAGCAAACGGGGGAGATAATATCCTACGAGCAGTACTTC. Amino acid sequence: CASSLMGPKQTGEIISYEQYF.

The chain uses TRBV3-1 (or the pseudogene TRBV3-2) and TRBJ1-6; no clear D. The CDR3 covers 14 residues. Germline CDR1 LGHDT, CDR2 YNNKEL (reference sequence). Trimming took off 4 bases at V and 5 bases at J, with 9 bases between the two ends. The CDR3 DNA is TGTGCCAGCAGCCCCCCCGGGAATAATTCACCCCTCCACTTT. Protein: CASSPPGNNSPLHF.

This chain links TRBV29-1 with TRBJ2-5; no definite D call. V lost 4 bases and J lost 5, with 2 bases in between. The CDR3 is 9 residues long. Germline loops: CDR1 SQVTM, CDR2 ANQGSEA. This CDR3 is CSVGETQYF. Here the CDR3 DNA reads TGCAGCGTTGGGGAGACCCAGTACTTC.

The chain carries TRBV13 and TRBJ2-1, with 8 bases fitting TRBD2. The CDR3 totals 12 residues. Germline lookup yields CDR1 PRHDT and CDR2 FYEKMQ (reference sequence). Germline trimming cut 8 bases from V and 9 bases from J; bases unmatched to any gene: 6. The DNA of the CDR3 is TGTGCCAGCGGCCGCGGGACTAGTGAGCAGTTCTTC. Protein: CASGRGTSEQFF.

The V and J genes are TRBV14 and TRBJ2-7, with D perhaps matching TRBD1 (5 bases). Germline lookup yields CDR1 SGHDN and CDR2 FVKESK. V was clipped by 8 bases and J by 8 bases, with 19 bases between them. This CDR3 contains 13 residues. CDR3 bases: TGTGCCAGCGCCACCAAGGGGTCCATCCAGCAGTACTTC. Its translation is CASATKGSIQQYF. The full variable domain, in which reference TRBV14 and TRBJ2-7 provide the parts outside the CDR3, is EAGVTQFPSHSVIEKGQTVTLRCDPISGHDNLYWYRRVMGKEIKFLLHFVKESKQDESGMPNNRFLAERTGGTYSTLKVQPAELEDSGVYFCASATKGSIQQYFGPGTRLTVT.

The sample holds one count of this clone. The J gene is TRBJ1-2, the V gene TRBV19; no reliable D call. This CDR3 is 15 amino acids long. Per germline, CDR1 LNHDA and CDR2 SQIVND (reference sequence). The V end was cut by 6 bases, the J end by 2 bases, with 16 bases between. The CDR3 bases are TGTGCCAGTAGAGTTCGGATAGAAAGGAACTATGGCTACACCTTC. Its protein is CASRVRIERNYGYTF.

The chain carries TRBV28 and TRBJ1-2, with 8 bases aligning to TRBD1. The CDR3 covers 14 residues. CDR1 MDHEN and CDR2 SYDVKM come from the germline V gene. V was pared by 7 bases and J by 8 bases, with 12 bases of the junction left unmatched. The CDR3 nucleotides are TGTGCCAGCAAAACGACAGGGGCCGCGGAGGGCTACACCTTC. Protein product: CASKTTGAAEGYTF.

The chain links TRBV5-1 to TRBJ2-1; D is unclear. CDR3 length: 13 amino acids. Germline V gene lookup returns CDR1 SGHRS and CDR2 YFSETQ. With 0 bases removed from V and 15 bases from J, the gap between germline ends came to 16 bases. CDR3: CASSLEGESPLFF. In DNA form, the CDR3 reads TGCGCCAGCAGCTTGGAAGGTGAGAGCCCCCTGTTCTTC.

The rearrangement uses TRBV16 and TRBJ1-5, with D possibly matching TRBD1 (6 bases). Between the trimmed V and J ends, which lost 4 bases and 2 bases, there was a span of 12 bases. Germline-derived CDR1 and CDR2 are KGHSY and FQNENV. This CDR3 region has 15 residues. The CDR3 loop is CASSPDRLRNQPQHF. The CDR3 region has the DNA TGTGCCAGCAGCCCGGACAGACTCCGCAATCAGCCCCAGCATTTT.

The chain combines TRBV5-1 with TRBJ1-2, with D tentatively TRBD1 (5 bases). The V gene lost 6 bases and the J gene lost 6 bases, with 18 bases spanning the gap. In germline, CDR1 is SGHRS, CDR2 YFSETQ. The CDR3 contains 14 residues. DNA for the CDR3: TGCGCCAGCACACAGGAACGAATTCGGGATGGCTACACCTTC. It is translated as CASTQERIRDGYTF.

CDR3 sequence reads: CASRAGTVNTGELFF. DNA for the CDR3: TGTGCCAGCAGGGCCGGGACAGTAAACACCGGGGAGCTGTTTTTT. The chain combines TRBV7-2 with TRBJ2-2, with 7 bases lining up with TRBD1. This CDR3 comprises 15 residues. Per the germline V gene, CDR1 is SGHTA and CDR2 is FQGNSA. V trimming: 6 bases; J trimming: 2 bases; junction bases outside the gene matches: 6.

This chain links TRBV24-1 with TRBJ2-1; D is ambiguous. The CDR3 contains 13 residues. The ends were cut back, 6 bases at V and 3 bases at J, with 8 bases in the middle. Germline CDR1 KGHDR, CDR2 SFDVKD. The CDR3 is CATSPAVYNEQFF. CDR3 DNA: TGTGCCACCAGTCCAGCAGTCTACAATGAGCAGTTCTTC.

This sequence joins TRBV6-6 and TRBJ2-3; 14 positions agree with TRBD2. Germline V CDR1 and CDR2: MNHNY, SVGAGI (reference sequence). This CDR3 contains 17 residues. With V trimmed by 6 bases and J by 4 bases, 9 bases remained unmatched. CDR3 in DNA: TGTGCCAGCAGCCGAATGGGACTAGCGGGGGAGGCAGATACGCAGTATTTT. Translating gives CASSRMGLAGEADTQYF.

The CDR3 loop reads CAISESRGWNTEAFF. The CDR3 nucleotides read TGTGCCATCAGTGAGTCCAGGGGCTGGAACACTGAAGCTTTCTTT. V usage is TRBV10-3 and J usage is TRBJ1-1; a possible D gene is TRBD1 (6 bases). Germline assignment: CDR1 ENHRY and CDR2 SYGVKD. Trimming cost V 0 bases and J 1 base, with 9 bases left between them. CDR3 length equals 15 residues.

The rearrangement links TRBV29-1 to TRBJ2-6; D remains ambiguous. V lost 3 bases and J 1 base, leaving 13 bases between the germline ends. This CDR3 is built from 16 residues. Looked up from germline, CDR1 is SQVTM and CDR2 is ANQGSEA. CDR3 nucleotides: TGCAGCGTTGACACCGCAAAGAGATCTGGGGCCAACGTCCTGACTTTC. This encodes CSVDTAKRSGANVLTF. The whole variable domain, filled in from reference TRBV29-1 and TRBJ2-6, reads SAVISQKPSRDICQRGTSLTIQCQVDSQVTMMFWYRQQPGQSLTLIATANQGSEATYESGFVIDKFPISRPNLTFSTLTVSNMSPEDSSIYLCSVDTAKRSGANVLTFGAGSRLTVL.

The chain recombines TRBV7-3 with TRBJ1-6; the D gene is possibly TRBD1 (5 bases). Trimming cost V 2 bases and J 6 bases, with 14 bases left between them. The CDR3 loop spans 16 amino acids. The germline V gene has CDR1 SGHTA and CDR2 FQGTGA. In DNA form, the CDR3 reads TGTGCCAGCAGCTTATCCCCCGGGGGTGGTAATTCACCCCTCCACTTT. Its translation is CASSLSPGGGNSPLHF.

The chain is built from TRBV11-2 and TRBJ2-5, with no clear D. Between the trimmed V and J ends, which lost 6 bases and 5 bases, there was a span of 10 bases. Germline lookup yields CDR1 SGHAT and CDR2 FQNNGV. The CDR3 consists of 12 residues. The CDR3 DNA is TGTGCCAGCAGTCTCAACTCGGAGACCCAGTACTTC. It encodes CASSLNSETQYF.

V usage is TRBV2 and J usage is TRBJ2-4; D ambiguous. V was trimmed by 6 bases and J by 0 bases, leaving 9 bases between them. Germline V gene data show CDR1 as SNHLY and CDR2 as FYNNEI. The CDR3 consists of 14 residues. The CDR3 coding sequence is TGTGCCAGCAGAGACACAATAGCCAAAAACATTCAGTACTTC. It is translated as CASRDTIAKNIQYF.

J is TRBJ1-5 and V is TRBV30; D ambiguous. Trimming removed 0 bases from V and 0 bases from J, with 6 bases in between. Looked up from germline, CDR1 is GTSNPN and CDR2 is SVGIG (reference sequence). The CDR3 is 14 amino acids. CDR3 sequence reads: CAWSVEFSNQPQHF. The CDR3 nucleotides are TGTGCCTGGAGTGTAGAGTTTAGCAATCAGCCCCAGCATTTT.

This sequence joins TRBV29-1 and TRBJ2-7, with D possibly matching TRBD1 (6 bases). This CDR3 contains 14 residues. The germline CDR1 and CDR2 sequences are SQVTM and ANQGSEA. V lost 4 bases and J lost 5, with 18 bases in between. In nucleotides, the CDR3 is TGCAGCGTTGCGAGGATGACACAGGGCGACGAGCAGTACTTC. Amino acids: CSVARMTQGDEQYF.

The CDR3 DNA reads TGTGCCAGCAGGGTCGACAGGGTGGGCACTGAAGCTTTCTTT. This translates into CASRVDRVGTEAFF. The V gene is TRBV2, the J gene TRBJ1-1, with 7 bases matching TRBD1. There are 14 residues in the CDR3. J was trimmed by 4 bases and V by 6 bases; bases with no gene match: 8. Germline values: CDR1 SNHLY, CDR2 FYNNEI.